What follows is one T cell receptor beta chain and its context. TCRdb derives one entry per CDR3 protein from the 5' RACE reads, leaving out DNA. The sample has about 430,000 distinct CDR3 sequences. CDR3 length equals 15 residues. CDR1 and CDR2 from the germline V gene are SGDLS and YYNGEE. The data derive from a study of T cells expressing NK-cell markers. This sequence originates from a woman in her forties or fifties in good health. The sample consisted of blood T cells: a sorted CD56 or NKG2C T cell subset, CD4+ or CD8+ T cells, or bulk PBMC T cells (not recorded which). The V call is TRBV9, the J call TRBJ2-3. CDR3 protein: CASSYAASHTDTQYF.